This TCR beta chain was identified in a study of vaccination and CD4 T cells after COVID-19. The CDR3 runs to 18 residues. V shed 5 bases and J shed 1 base, with 26 bases lying between them. The V gene's germline CDR1 is DFQATT and CDR2 SNEGSKA (reference sequence). At the Johns Hopkins FTIC core, DNA taken from cultured CD4+ T cells was sequenced by way of the Oncomine TCR Beta short-read assay. TCRdb reprocessed the PCR reads with MiXCR, giving one entry per CDR3 protein. This table holds about 14,000 distinct CDR3 sequences, around a third found once. A note on this clonotype: Its antigen is as yet unknown.

Regarding treatment: roughly ten-day PBMC culture with coronavirus spike peptide pools or control peptides (ViraFEST assay). This chain uses TRBV20-1 with TRBJ2-5; either TRBD1 or TRBD2 may supply D (5 bases each). This material consisted of CD4+ T cells from blood, cultured in vitro, taken after SARS-CoV-2 vaccination. This sequence originates from a human donor who had recovered from COVID-19. The CDR3 protein is CSARQQGTTPDFQETQYF. CDR3 DNA: TGCAGTGCTCGCCAGCAAGGGACCACCCCAGACTTCCAAGAGACCCAGTACTTC.